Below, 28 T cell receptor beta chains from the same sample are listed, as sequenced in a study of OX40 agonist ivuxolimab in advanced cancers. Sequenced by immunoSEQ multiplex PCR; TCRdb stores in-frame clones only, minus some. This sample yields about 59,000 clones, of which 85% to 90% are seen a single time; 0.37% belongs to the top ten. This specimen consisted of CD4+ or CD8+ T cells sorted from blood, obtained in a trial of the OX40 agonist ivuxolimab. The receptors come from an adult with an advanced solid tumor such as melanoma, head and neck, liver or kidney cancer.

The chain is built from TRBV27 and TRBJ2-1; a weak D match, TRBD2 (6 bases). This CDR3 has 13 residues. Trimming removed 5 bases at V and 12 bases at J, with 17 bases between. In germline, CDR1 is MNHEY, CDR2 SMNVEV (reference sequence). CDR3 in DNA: TGTGCCAGCAGTGCCCCTGGGAGGTATGGGCAGTTCTTC. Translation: CASSAPGRYGQFF.

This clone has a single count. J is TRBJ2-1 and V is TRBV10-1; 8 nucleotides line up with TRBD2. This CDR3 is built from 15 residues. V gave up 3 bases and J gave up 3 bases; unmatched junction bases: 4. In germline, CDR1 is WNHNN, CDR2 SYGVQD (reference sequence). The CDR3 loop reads CASSDGGGNYNEQFF. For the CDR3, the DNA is TGCGCCAGCAGTGACGGGGGGGGGAACTACAATGAGCAGTTCTTC.

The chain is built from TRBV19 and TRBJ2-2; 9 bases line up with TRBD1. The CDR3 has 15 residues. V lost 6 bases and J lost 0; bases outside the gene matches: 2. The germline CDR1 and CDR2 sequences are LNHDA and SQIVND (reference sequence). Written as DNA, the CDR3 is TGTGCCAGTAGAACAGGGGGCGCGAACACCGGGGAGCTGTTTTTT. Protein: CASRTGGANTGELFF.

As DNA, the CDR3 is TGTGCCAGCAGTTATTCCTACAATGAGCAGTTCTTC. Translation: CASSYSYNEQFF. The V and J genes are TRBV2 and TRBJ2-1; D is unclear. Trimming took 5 bases from V and 1 from J, leaving 3 bases between them. The CDR3 is 12 amino acids. CDR1 SNHLY and CDR2 FYNNEI come from the germline V gene.

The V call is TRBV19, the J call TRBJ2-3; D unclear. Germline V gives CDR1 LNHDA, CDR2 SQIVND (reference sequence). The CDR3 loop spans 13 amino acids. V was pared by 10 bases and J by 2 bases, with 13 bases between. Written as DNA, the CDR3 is TGTGCCACCATACAGAGGTTCACAGATACGCAGTATTTT. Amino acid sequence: CATIQRFTDTQYF.

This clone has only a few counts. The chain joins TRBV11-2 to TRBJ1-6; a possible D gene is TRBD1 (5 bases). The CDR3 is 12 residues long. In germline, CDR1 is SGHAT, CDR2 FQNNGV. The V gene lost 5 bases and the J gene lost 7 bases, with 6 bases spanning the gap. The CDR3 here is CASSQGNSPLHF. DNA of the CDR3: TGTGCCAGCAGCCAGGGAAATTCACCCCTCCACTTT.

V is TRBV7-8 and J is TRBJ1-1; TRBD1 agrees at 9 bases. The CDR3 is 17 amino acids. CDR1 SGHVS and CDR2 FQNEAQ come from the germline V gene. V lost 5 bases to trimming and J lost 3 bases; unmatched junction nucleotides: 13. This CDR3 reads CASSPTWTGVFDTEAFF. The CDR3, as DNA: TGTGCCAGCAGCCCCACCTGGACAGGGGTGTTTGACACTGAAGCTTTCTTT.

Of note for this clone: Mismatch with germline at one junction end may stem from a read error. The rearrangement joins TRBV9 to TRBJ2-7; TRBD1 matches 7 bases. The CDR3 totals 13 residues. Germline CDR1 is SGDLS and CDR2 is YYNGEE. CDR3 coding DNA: TGTGCCAGCAGCACAGGGGACAGCTGGAGCCAGTGCTTC. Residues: CASSTGDSWSQCF.

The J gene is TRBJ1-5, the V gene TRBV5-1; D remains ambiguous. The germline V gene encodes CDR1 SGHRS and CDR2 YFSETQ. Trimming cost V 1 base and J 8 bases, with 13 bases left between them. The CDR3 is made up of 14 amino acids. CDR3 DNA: TGCGCCAGCAGCTTGAATCCAGCCGGGGAGCCCCAGCATTTT. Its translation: CASSLNPAGEPQHF.

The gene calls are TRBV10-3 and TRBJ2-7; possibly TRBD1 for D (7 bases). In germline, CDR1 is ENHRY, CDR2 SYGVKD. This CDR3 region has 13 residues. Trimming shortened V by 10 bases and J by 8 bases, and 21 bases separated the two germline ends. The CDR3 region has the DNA TGTGCCACCCAACCAGACAGGGAGGTGCAGCAGTACTTC. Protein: CATQPDREVQQYF.

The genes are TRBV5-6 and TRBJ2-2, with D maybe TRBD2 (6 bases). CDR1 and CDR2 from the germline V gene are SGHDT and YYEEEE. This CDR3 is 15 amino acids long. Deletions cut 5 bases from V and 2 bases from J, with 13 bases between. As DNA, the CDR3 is TGTGCCAGCAGACCATTGGGGGGTAACACCGGGGAGCTGTTTTTT. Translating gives CASRPLGGNTGELFF. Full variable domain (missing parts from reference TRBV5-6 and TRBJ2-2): DAGVTQSPTHLIKTRGQQVTLRCSPKSGHDTVSWYQQALGQGPQFIFQYYEEEERQRGNFPDRFSGHQFPNYSSELNVNALLLGDSALYLCASRPLGGNTGELFFGEGSRLTVL.

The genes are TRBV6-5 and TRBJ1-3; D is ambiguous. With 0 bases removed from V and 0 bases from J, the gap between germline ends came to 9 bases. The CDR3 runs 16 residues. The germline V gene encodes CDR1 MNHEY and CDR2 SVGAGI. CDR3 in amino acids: CASSYSNYPSGNTIYF. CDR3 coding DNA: TGTGCCAGCAGTTACTCGAATTACCCCTCTGGAAACACCATATATTTT.

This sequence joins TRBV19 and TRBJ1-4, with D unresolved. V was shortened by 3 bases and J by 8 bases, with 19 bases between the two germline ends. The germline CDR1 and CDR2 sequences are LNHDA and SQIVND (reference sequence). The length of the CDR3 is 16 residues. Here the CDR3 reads CASSISISSHPEKLFF. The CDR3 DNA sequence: TGTGCCAGTAGTATCTCAATCTCTTCACACCCCGAAAAACTGTTTTTT.

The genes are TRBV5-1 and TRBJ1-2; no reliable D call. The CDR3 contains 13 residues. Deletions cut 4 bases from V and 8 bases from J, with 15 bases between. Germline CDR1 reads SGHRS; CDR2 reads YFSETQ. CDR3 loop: CASSPPGESGYTF. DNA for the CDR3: TGCGCCAGCAGCCCCCCCGGAGAGAGCGGCTACACCTTC.

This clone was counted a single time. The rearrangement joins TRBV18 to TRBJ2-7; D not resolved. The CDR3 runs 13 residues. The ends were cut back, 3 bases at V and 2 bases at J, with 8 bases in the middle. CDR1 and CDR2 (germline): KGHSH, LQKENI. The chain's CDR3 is CASSPDGTYEQYF. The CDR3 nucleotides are TGTGCCAGCTCACCGGACGGAACCTACGAGCAGTACTTC.

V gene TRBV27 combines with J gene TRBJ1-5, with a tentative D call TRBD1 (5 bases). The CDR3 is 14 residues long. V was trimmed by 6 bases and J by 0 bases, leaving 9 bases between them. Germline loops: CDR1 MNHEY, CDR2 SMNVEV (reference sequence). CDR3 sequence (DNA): TGTGCCAGCAGGAAGACAGTTAGCAATCAGCCCCAGCATTTT. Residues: CASRKTVSNQPQHF.

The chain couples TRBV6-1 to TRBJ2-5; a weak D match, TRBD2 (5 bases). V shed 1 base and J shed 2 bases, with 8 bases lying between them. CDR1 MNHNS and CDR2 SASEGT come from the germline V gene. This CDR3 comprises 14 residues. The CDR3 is CASSEGTGQETQYF. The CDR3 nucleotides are TGTGCCAGCAGTGAAGGGACGGGACAAGAGACCCAGTACTTC.

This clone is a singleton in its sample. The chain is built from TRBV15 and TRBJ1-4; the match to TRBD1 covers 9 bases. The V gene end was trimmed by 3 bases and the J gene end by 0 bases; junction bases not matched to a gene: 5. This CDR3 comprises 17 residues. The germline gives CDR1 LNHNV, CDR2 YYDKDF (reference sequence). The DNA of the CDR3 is TGTGCCACCAGCAGCGACAGGGGGGGAGCAACTAATGAAAAACTGTTTTTT. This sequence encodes CATSSDRGGATNEKLFF.

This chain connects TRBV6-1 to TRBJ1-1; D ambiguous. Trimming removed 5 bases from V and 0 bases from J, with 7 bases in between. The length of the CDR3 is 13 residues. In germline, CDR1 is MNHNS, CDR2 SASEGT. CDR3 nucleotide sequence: TGTGCCAGCAGTTATAAGTTGAACACTGAAGCTTTCTTT. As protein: CASSYKLNTEAFF.

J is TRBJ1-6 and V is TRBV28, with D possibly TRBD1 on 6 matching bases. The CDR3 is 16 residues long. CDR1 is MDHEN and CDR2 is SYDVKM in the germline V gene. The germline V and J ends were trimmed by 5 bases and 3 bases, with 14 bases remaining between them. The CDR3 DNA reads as TGTGCCAGCAGTCCTGGACAGACTAGCTATAATTCACCCCTCCACTTT. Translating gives CASSPGQTSYNSPLHF. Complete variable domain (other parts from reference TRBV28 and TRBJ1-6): DVKVTQSSRYLVKRTGEKVFLECVQDMDHENMFWYRQDPGLGLRLIYFSYDVKMKEKGDIPEGYSVSREKKERFSLILESASTNQTSMYLCASSPGQTSYNSPLHFGNGTRLTVT.

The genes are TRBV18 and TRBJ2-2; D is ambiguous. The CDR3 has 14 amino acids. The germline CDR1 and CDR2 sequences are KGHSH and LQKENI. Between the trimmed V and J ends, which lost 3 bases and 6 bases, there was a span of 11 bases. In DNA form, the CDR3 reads TGTGCCAGCTCACCGACCTCGGCGGCCGGGGAGCTGTTTTTT. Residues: CASSPTSAAGELFF. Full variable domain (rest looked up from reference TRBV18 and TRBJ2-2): NAGVMQNPRHLVRRRGQEARLRCSPMKGHSHVYWYRQLPEEGLKFMVYLQKENIIDESGMPKERFSAEFPKEGPSILRIQQVVRGDSAAYFCASSPTSAAGELFFGEGSRLTVL.

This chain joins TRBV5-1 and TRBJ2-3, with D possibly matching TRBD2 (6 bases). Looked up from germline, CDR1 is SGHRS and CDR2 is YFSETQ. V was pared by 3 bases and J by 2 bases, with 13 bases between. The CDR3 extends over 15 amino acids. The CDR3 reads CASSSSGEYTDTQYF. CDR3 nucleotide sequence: TGCGCCAGCAGCTCCTCGGGAGAGTACACAGATACGCAGTATTTT.

The CDR3 sequence: CASSIGTSGGYGTQYF. The CDR3 nucleotides are TGTGCCAGTAGTATAGGGACTAGCGGGGGGTATGGGACCCAGTACTTC. J is TRBJ2-5 and V is TRBV19; TRBD2 aligns across 14 bases. Germline V gene data show CDR1 as LNHDA and CDR2 as SQIVND (reference sequence). The CDR3 loop spans 16 amino acids. V trimming: 1 base; J trimming: 7 bases; junction bases outside the gene matches: 5.

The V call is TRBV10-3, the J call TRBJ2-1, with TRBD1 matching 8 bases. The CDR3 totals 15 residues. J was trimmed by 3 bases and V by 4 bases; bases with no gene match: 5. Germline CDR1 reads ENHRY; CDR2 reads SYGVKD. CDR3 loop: CAISVTGVSYNEQFF. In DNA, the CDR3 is TGTGCCATCAGTGTGACAGGGGTCAGCTACAATGAGCAGTTCTTC.

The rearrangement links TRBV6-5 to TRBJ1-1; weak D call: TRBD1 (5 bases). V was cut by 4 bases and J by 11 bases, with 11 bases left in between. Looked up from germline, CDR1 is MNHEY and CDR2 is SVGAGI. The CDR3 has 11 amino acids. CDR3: CASSFGGEAFF. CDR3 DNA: TGTGCCAGCAGTTTTGGGGGAGAGGCTTTCTTT.

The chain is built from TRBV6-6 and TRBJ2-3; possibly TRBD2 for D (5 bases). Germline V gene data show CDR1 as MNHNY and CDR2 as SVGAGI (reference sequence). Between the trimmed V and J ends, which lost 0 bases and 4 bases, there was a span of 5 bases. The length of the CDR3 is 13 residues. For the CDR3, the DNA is TGTGCCAGCAGTTACTCGAGGGCAGATACGCAGTATTTT. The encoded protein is CASSYSRADTQYF.

CDR3 loop: CASSEPGSKLAQHF. CDR3 sequence (DNA): TGTGCCAGCAGTGAACCAGGGTCAAAATTAGCCCAGCATTTT. J is TRBJ1-5 and V is TRBV6-1; a weak D match, TRBD1 (5 bases). Germline-derived CDR1 and CDR2 are MNHNS and SASEGT. Trimming took 2 bases from V and 11 from J, leaving 16 bases between them. The CDR3 spans 14 residues.

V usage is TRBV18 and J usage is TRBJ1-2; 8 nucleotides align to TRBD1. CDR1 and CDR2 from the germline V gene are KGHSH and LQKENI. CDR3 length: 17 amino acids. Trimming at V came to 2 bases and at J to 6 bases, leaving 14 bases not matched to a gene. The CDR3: CASSPNSPDREGDGYTF. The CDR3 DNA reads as TGTGCCAGCTCACCAAATTCTCCGGACAGGGAGGGCGATGGCTACACCTTC.